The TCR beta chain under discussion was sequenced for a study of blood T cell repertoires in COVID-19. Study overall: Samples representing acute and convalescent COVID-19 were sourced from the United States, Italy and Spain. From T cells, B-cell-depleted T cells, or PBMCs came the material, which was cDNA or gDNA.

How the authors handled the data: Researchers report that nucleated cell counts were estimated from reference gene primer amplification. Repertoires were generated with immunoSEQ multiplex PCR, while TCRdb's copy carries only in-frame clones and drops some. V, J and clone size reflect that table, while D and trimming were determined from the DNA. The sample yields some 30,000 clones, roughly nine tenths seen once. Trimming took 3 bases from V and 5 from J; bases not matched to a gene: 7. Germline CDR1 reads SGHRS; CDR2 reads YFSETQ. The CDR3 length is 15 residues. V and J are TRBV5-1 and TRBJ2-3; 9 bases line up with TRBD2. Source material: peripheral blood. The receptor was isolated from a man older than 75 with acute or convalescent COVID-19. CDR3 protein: CASSSRAGGGDTQYF. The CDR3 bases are TGCGCCAGCAGCTCGAGAGCGGGAGGAGGAGATACGCAGTATTTT.